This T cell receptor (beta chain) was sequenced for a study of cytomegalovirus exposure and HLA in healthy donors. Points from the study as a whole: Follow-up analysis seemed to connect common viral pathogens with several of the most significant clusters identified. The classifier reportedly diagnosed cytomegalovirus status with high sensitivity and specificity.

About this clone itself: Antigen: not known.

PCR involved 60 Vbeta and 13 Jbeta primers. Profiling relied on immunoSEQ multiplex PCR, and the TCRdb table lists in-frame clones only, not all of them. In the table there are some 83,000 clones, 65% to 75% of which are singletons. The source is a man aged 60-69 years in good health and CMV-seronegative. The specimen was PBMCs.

Here the CDR3 reads CASSQDVGTRRSYTF. In DNA, the CDR3 is TGCGCCAGCAGCCAAGATGTTGGGACAAGGAGAAGCTACACCTTC. The chain is built from TRBV4-1 and TRBJ1-2; TRBD1 might be the D (6 bases). In germline, CDR1 is MGHRA, CDR2 YSYEKL. V dropped 0 bases and J dropped 9 bases, with 17 bases sitting between them. The CDR3 is made up of 15 amino acids.